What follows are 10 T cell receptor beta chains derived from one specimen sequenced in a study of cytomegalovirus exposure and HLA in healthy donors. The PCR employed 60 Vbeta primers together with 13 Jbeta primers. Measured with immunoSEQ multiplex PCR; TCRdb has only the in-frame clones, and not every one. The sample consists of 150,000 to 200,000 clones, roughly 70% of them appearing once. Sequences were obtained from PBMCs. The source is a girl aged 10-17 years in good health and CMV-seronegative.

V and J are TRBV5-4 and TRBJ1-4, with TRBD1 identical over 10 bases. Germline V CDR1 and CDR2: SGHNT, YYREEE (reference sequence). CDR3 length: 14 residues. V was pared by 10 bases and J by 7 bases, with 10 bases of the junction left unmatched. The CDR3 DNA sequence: TGTGCCTGGCCTGACAGGACAGGGGGTGAAAAACTGTTTTTT. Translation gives CAWPDRTGGEKLFF.

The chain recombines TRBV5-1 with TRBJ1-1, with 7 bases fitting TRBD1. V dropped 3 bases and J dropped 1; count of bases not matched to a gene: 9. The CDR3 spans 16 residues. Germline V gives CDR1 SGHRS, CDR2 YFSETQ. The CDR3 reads CASSSLKQGPNTEAFF. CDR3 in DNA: TGCGCCAGCAGCTCGCTGAAACAGGGGCCGAACACTGAAGCTTTCTTT.

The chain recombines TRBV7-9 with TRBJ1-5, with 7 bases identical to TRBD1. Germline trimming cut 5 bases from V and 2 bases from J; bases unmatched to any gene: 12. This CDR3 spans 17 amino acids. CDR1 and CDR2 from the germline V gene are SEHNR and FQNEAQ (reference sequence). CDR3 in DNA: TGTGCCAGCAGCCTCTCCACAGGGGTTCGGGGCAATCAGCCCCAGCATTTT. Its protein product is CASSLSTGVRGNQPQHF.

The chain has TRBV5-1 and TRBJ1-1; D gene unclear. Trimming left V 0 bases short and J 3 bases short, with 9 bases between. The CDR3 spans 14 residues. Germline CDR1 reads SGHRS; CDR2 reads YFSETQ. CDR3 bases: TGCGCCAGCAGCTTGGACAGTTGGGACACTGAAGCTTTCTTT. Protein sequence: CASSLDSWDTEAFF.

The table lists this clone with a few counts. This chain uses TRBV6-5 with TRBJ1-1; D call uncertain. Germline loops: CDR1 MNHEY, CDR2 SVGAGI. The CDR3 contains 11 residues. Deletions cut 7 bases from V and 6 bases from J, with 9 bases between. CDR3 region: CASNIPPEAFF. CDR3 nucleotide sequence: TGTGCCAGCAACATTCCCCCTGAAGCTTTCTTT.

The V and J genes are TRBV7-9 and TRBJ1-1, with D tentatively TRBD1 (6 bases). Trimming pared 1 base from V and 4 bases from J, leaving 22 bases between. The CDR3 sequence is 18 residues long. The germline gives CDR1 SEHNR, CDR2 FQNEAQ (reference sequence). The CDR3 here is CASSLETGLEVWGTEAFF. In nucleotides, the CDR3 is TGTGCCAGCAGCTTAGAGACAGGCCTTGAGGTTTGGGGCACTGAAGCTTTCTTT.

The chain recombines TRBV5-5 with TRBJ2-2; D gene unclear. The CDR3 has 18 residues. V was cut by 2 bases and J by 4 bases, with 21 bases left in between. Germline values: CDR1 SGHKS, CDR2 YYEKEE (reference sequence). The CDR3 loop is CASSLSNRLPITTGELFF. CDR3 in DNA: TGTGCCAGCAGCTTAAGCAACCGCCTGCCCATTACCACCGGGGAGCTGTTTTTT.

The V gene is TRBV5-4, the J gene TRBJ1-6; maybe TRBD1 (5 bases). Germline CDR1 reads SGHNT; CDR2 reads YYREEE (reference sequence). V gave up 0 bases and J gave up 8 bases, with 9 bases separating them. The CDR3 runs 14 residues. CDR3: CASSLEATDSPLHF. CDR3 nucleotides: TGTGCCAGCAGCTTGGAGGCGACAGATTCACCCCTCCACTTT.

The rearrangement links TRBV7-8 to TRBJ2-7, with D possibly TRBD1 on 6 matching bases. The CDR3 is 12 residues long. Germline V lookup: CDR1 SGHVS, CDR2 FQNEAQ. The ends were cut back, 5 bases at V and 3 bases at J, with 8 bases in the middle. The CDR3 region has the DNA TGTGCCAGCAGCCCGGGACACTACGAGCAGTACTTC. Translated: CASSPGHYEQYF.

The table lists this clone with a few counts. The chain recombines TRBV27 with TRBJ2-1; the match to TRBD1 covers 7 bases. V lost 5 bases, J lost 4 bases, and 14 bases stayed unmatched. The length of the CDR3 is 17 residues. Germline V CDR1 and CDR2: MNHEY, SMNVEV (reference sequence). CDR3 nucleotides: TGTGCCAGCAGTAAATACTACACAGGGGACCTATACAATGAGCAGTTCTTC. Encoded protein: CASSKYYTGDLYNEQFF.